This T cell receptor beta chain stems from a study of blood T cell repertoires in COVID-19. Using immunoSEQ multiplex PCR, the repertoire was profiled, and TCRdb retains in-frame clones only, with some absent. This table has under 150,000 clones, approximately 80% appearing once. From germline, CDR1 is MNHEY and CDR2 SMNVEV (reference sequence). Trimming took off 6 bases at V and 4 bases at J, with 15 bases between the two ends. CDR3 length: 14 residues. The sequenced sample was peripheral blood. The receptor's source is a woman aged 80 or over in a cohort sampled during active or convalescent COVID-19. V gene TRBV27 combines with J gene TRBJ1-1, with D possibly TRBD1 on 5 matching bases. The CDR3 DNA sequence: TGTGCCAGCAGCTCGCCTTTCAGGGCCACTGAAGCTTTCTTT. Translating gives CASSSPFRATEAFF.